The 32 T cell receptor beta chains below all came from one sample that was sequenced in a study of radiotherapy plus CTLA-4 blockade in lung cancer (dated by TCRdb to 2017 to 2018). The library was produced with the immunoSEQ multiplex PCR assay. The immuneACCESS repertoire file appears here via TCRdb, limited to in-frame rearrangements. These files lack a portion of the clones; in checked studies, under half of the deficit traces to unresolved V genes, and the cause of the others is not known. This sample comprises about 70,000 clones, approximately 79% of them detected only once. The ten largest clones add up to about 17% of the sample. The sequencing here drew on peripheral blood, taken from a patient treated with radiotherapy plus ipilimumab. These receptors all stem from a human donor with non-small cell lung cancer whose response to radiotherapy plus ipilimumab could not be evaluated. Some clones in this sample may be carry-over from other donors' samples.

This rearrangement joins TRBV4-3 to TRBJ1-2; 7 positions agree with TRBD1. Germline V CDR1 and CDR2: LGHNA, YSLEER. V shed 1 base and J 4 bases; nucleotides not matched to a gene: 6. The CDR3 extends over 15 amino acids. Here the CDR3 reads CASSQAPQGSYGYTF. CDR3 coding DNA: TGCGCCAGCAGCCAAGCCCCACAGGGGTCCTATGGCTACACCTTC.

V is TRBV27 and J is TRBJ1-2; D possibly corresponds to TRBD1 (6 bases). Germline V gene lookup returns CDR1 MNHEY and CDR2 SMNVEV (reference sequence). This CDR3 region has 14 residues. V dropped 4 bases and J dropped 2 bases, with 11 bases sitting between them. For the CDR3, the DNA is TGTGCCAGCAGTTGGGGGCAGGGCAACTATGGCTACACCTTC. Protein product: CASSWGQGNYGYTF.

CDR3 DNA: TGTGCCAGCTCACCACCGCCCGGGACAGGGATACTTTCCACCATTGGAGCCAAAAACATTCAGTACTTC. This translates into CASSPPPGTGILSTIGAKNIQYF. The rearrangement joins TRBV18 to TRBJ2-4; 9 positions match TRBD1. This CDR3 has 23 amino acids. Per the germline V gene, CDR1 is KGHSH and CDR2 is LQKENI. V was clipped by 0 bases and J by 0 bases; unmatched bases: 21.

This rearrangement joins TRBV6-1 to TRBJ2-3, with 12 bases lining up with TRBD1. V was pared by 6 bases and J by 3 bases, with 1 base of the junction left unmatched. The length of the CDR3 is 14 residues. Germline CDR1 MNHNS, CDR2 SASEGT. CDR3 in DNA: TGTGCCAGCAGGGGACAGGGGGCGACAGATACGCAGTATTTT. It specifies CASRGQGATDTQYF.

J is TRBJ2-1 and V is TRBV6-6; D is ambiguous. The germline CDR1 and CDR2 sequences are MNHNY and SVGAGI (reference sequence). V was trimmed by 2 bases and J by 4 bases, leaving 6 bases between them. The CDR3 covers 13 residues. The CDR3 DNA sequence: TGTGCCAGCAGTTACGGGCCGTACAATGAGCAGTTCTTC. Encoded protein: CASSYGPYNEQFF.

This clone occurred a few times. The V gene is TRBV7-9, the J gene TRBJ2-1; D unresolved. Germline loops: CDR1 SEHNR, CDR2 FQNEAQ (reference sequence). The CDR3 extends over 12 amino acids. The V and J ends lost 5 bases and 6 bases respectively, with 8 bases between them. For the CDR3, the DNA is TGTGCCAGCAGCCCTACAGTCAATGAGCAGTTCTTC. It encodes CASSPTVNEQFF.

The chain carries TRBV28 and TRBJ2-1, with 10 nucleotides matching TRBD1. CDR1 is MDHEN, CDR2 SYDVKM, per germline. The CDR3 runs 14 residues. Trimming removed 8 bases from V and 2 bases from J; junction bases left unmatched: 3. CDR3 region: CASYGQGAYNEQFF. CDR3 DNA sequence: TGTGCCAGCTACGGACAGGGGGCCTACAATGAGCAGTTCTTC.

In DNA, the CDR3 is TGCGCCAGCAGCCCAAACTACGGCTCGAACACTGAAGCTTTCTTT. Translating gives CASSPNYGSNTEAFF. The rearrangement links TRBV4-3 to TRBJ1-1, with D uncertain. The V end was cut by 4 bases, the J end by 1 base, with 13 bases between. The CDR3 sequence is 15 residues long. Per the germline V gene, CDR1 is LGHNA and CDR2 is YSLEER.

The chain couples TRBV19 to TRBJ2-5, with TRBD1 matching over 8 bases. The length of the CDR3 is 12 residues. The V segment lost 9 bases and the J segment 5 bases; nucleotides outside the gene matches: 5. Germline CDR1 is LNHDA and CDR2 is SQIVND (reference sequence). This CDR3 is CASATGVETQYF. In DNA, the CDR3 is TGTGCCAGCGCGACAGGGGTCGAGACCCAGTACTTC.

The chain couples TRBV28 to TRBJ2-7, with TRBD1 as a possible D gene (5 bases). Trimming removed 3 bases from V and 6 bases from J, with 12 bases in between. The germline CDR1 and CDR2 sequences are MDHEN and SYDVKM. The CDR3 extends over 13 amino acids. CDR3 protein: CASSLGRRGEQYF. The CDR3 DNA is TGTGCCAGCAGTTTGGGCCGAAGGGGCGAGCAGTACTTC. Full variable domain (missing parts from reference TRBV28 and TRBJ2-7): DVKVTQSSRYLVKRTGEKVFLECVQDMDHENMFWYRQDPGLGLRLIYFSYDVKMKEKGDIPEGYSVSREKKERFSLILESASTNQTSMYLCASSLGRRGEQYFGPGTRLTVT.

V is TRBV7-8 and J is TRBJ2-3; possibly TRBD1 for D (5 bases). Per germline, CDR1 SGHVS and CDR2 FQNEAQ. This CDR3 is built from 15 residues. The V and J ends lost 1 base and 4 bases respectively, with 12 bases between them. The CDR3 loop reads CASSLVIQAADTQYF. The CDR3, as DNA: TGTGCCAGCAGCTTAGTGATACAGGCGGCAGATACGCAGTATTTT.

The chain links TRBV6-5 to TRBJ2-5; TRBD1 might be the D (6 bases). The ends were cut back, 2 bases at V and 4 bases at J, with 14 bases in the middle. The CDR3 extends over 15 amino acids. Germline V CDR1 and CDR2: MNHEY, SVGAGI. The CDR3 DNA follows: TGTGCCAGCAGTTACGGACAGTCAAAAGGAGAGACCCAGTACTTC. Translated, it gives CASSYGQSKGETQYF.

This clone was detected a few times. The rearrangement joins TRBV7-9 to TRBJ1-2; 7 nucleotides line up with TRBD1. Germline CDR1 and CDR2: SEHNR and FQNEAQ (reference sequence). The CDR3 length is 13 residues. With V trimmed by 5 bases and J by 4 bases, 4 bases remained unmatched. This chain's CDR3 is CASSRRDSYGYTF. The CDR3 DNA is TGTGCCAGCAGCCGACGGGACAGCTATGGCTACACCTTC.

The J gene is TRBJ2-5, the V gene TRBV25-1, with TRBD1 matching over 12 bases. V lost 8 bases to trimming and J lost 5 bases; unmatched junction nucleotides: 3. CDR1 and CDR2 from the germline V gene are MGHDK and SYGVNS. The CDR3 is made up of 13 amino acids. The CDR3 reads CASGTGGEETQYF. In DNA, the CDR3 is TGTGCCAGCGGGACAGGGGGCGAGGAGACCCAGTACTTC. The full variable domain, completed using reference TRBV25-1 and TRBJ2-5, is EADIYQTPRYLVIGTGKKITLECSQTMGHDKMYWYQQDPGMELHLIHYSYGVNSTEKGDLSSESTVSRIRTEHFPLTLESARPSHTSQYLCASGTGGEETQYFGPGTRLLVL.

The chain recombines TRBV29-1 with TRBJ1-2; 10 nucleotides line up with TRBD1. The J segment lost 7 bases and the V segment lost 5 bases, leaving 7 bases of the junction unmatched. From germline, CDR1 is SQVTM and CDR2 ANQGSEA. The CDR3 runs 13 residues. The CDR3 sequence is CSVSPGQGIGYTF. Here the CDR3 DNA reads TGCAGCGTTTCCCCGGGACAGGGGATTGGCTACACCTTC. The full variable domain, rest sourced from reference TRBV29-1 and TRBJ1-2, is SAVISQKPSRDICQRGTSLTIQCQVDSQVTMMFWYRQQPGQSLTLIATANQGSEATYESGFVIDKFPISRPNLTFSTLTVSNMSPEDSSIYLCSVSPGQGIGYTFGSGTRLTVV.

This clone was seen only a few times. The CDR3 bases are TGTGCCAGCGAGTCCGGGACAGGCGTAACAGATACGCAGTATTTT. Its translation is CASESGTGVTDTQYF. The V gene is TRBV28, the J gene TRBJ2-3; 8 nucleotides match TRBD1. The germline gives CDR1 MDHEN, CDR2 SYDVKM. The V and J ends lost 8 bases and 3 bases, in that order; junction bases with no gene match: 10. The CDR3 consists of 15 residues.

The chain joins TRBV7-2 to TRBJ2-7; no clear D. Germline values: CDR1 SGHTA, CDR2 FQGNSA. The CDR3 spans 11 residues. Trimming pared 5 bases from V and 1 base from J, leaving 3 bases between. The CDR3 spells CASSPSYEQYF. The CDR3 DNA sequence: TGTGCCAGCAGCCCATCCTACGAGCAGTACTTC.

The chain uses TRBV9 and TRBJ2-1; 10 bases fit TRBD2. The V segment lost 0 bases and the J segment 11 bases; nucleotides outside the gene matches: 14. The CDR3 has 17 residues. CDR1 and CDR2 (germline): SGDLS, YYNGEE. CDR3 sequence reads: CASSVEGASGGRGQQFF. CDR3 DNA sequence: TGTGCCAGCAGCGTAGAAGGGGCTAGCGGGGGCCGAGGGCAGCAGTTCTTC. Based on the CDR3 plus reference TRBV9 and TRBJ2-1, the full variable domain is DSGVTQTPKHLITATGQRVTLRCSPRSGDLSVYWYQQSLDQGLQFLIQYYNGEERAKGNILERFSAQQFPDLHSELNLSSLELGDSALYFCASSVEGASGGRGQQFFGPGTRLTVL.

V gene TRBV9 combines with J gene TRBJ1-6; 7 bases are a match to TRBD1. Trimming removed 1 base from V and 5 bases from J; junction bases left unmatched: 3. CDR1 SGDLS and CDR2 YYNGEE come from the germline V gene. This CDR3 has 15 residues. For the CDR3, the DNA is TGTGCCAGCAGCGTAAGGGGGCTCAATAATTCACCCCTCCACTTT. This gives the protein CASSVRGLNNSPLHF. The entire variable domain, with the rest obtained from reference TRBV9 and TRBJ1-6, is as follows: DSGVTQTPKHLITATGQRVTLRCSPRSGDLSVYWYQQSLDQGLQFLIQYYNGEERAKGNILERFSAQQFPDLHSELNLSSLELGDSALYFCASSVRGLNNSPLHFGNGTRLTVT.

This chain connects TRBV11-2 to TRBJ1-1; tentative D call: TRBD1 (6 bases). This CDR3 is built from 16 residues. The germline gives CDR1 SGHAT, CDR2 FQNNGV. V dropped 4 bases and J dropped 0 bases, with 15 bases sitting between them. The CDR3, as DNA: TGTGCCAGCAGCTCGGACTGGACAGCCTTGAACACTGAAGCTTTCTTT. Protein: CASSSDWTALNTEAFF. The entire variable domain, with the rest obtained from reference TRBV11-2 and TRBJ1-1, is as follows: EAGVAQSPRYKIIEKRQSVAFWCNPISGHATLYWYQQILGQGPKLLIQFQNNGVVDDSQLPKDRFSAERLKGVDSTLKIQPAKLEDSAVYLCASSSDWTALNTEAFFGQGTRLTVV.

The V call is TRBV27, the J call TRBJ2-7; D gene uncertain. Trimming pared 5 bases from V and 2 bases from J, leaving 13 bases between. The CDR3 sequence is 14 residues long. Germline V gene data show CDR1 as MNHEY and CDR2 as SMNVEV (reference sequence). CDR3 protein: CASSLPRNPYEQYF. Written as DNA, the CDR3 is TGTGCCAGCAGTCTTCCCCGTAATCCCTACGAGCAGTACTTC.

The CDR3, as DNA: TGCGCCAGCAGCCAGGGGGCTGACTATGGCTACACCTTC. Translating it yields CASSQGADYGYTF. The chain is built from TRBV10-1 and TRBJ1-2, with 8 bases aligning to TRBD1. Germline V lookup: CDR1 WNHNN, CDR2 SYGVQD (reference sequence). The ends lost 6 bases at V and 3 bases at J; junction bases unmatched: 3. CDR3 length: 13 amino acids.

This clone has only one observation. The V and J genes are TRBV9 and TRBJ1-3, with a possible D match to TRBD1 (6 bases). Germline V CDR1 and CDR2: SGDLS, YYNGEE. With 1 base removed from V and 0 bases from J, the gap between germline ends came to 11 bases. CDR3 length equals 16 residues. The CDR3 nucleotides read TGTGCCAGCAGCGTAAACACAGGGCGCTCTGGAAACACCATATATTTT. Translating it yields CASSVNTGRSGNTIYF.

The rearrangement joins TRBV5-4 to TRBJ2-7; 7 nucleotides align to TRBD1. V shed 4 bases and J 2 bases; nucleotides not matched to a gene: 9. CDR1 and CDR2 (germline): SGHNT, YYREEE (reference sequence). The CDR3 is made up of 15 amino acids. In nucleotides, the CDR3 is TGTGCCAGCAGCCATAGACAGGGAGACGCCTACGAGCAGTACTTC. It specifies CASSHRQGDAYEQYF. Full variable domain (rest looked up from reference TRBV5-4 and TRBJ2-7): ETGVTQSPTHLIKTRGQQVTLRCSSQSGHNTVSWYQQALGQGPQFIFQYYREEENGRGNFPPRFSGLQFPNYSSELNVNALELDDSALYLCASSHRQGDAYEQYFGPGTRLTVT.

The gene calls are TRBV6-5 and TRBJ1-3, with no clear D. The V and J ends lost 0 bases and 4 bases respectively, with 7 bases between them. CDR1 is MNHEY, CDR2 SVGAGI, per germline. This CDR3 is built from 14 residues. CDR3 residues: CASSYSRGGNTIYF. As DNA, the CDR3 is TGTGCCAGCAGTTACTCGAGAGGGGGAAACACCATATATTTT.

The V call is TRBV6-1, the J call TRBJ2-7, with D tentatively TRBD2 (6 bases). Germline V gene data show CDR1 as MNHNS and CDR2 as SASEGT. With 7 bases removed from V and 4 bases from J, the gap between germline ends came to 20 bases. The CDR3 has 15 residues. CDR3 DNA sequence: TGTGCCAGCACCCCCCGGGATAGGGGAGGTTACGAGCAGTACTTC. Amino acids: CASTPRDRGGYEQYF.

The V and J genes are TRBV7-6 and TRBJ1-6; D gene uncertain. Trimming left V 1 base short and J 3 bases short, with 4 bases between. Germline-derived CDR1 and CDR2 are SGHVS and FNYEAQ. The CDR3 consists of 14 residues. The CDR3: CASSLVSYNSPLHF. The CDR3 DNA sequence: TGTGCCAGCAGCTTAGTTAGCTATAATTCACCCCTCCACTTT.

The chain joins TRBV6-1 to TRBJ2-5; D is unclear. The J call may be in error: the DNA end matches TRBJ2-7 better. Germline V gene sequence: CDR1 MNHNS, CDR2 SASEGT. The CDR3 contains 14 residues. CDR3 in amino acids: CASSVRGATYEQYF. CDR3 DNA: TGTGCCAGCAGTGTAAGAGGAGCCACCTACGAGCAGTACTTC.

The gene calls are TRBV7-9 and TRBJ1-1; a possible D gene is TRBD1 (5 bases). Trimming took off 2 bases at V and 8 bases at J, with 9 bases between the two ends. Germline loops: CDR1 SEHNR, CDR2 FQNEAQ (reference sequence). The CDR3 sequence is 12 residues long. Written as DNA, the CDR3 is TGTGCCAGCAGCTTATTTGCAGGGGAAGCTTTCTTT. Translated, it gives CASSLFAGEAFF.

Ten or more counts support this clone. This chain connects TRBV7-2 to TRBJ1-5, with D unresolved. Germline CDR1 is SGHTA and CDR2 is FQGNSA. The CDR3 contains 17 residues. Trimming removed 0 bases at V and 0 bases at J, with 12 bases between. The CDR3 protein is CASSLAGHSSSNQPQHF. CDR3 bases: TGTGCCAGCAGCTTAGCCGGTCATTCTAGTAGCAATCAGCCCCAGCATTTT. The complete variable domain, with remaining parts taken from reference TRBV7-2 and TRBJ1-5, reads GAGVSQSPSNKVTEKGKDVELRCDPISGHTALYWYRQSLGQGLEFLIYFQGNSAPDKSGLPSDRFSAERTGGSVSTLTIQRTQQEDSAVYLCASSLAGHSSSNQPQHFGDGTRLSIL.

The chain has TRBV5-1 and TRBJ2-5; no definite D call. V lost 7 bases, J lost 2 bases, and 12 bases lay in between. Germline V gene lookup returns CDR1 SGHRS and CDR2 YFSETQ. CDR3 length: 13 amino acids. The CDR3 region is CASRFLRQETQYF. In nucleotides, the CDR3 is TGCGCCAGCCGGTTCTTGAGACAAGAGACCCAGTACTTC.

The CDR3 loop is CASSHGPGNPNQPQHF. CDR3 sequence (DNA): TGCGCCAGCAGCCATGGCCCGGGAAACCCCAATCAGCCCCAGCATTTT. V gene TRBV4-1 combines with J gene TRBJ1-5; D uncertain. Deletions cut 3 bases from V and 3 bases from J, with 15 bases between. CDR1 and CDR2 (germline): MGHRA, YSYEKL. The CDR3 loop spans 16 amino acids.